This T cell receptor (beta chain) stems from a study of T cells after yellow fever vaccination. This CDR3 contains 13 residues. The V gene lost 4 bases and the J gene lost 3 bases, with 12 bases spanning the gap. Germline CDR1 and CDR2: DFQATT and SNEGSKA (reference sequence). A single record per CDR3 protein comes from TCRdb applying MiXCR to the 5' RACE reads. The sample includes 100,000 to 150,000 distinct CDR3 sequences, roughly 15% of them seen just once. The TCR originated in a man aged 18 to 30 who received the YFV17D yellow fever vaccine. The chain employs TRBV20-1 and TRBJ1-1; D is uncertain. Specimen: CD8+ T cells sorted from PBMCs, collected 5 days after the yellow fever booster vaccination. The DNA of the CDR3 is TGCAGTGCTATACACCAGAGGGACACTGAAGCTTTCTTT. Its protein product is CSAIHQRDTEAFF.